These 30 T cell receptor beta chains originate from one sample sequenced in a study of cytomegalovirus exposure and HLA in healthy donors. The PCR was carried out with 60 Vbeta primers and 13 Jbeta primers. Using immunoSEQ multiplex PCR, the repertoire was profiled, and TCRdb retains in-frame clones only, with some absent. The sample carries about 140,000 clones, around 76% recorded once. Sequencing used PBMCs. These receptors all stem from a male donor in good health and CMV-seronegative.

The J gene is TRBJ2-7, the V gene TRBV5-4; 11 bases map to TRBD2. The CDR3 is made up of 16 amino acids. Germline-derived CDR1 and CDR2 are SGHNT and YYREEE (reference sequence). Trimming removed 4 bases from V and 6 bases from J; junction bases left unmatched: 12. The CDR3 protein is CASSSAKLAGAGEQYF. Here the CDR3 DNA reads TGTGCCAGCAGCAGCGCCAAACTAGCGGGAGCGGGCGAGCAGTACTTC.

CDR3 DNA: TGTGCCAGCAGGGGGACTAGATACGAGCAGTACTTC. It translates to CASRGTRYEQYF. The V gene is TRBV6-5, the J gene TRBJ2-7; 8 positions agree with TRBD2. V dropped 6 bases and J dropped 4; count of bases not matched to a gene: 2. Germline CDR1 reads MNHEY; CDR2 reads SVGAGI. The CDR3 is made up of 12 amino acids.

This rearrangement joins TRBV19 to TRBJ2-2, with 10 bases that match TRBD1. Germline V CDR1 and CDR2: LNHDA, SQIVND (reference sequence). V lost 8 bases, J lost 6 bases, and 9 bases stayed unmatched. This CDR3 has 15 residues. This chain's CDR3 is CASELTGGRSGELFF. The CDR3 DNA is TGTGCCAGTGAGTTGACAGGGGGCAGGTCCGGGGAGCTGTTTTTT.

The table lists this clone with a few counts. The chain is built from TRBV7-9 and TRBJ1-3; 9 nucleotides agree with TRBD1. The CDR3 extends over 14 amino acids. Germline trimming cut 11 bases from V and 3 bases from J; bases unmatched to any gene: 8. Germline CDR1 is SEHNR and CDR2 is FQNEAQ (reference sequence). The DNA of the CDR3 is TGTGCCCTAACGACAGGGGGTCGTGGAAACACCATATATTTT. Its translation is CALTTGGRGNTIYF.

This clone was detected only once. The chain employs TRBV5-8 and TRBJ2-1; 11 bases are a match to TRBD2. CDR1 and CDR2 (germline): SGHTS, YDEGEE. The CDR3 consists of 16 residues. J was trimmed by 9 bases and V by 1 base; bases with no gene match: 9. For the CDR3, the DNA is TGTGCCAGCAGCTTGCCCCGACTAGCGGGAATTGGTGAGCAGTTCTTC. Its translation is CASSLPRLAGIGEQFF.

The chain employs TRBV9 and TRBJ1-3; 7 bases align to TRBD1. CDR3 length equals 17 residues. V lost 0 bases to trimming and J lost 0 bases; unmatched junction nucleotides: 6. CDR1 is SGDLS and CDR2 is YYNGEE in the germline V gene. This CDR3 is CASSVGGQRISGNTIYF. CDR3 coding DNA: TGTGCCAGCAGCGTAGGGGGACAGCGCATCTCTGGAAACACCATATATTTT.

V and J are TRBV25-1 and TRBJ2-5, with TRBD2 as a possible D gene (6 bases). The germline V gene has CDR1 MGHDK and CDR2 SYGVNS. The CDR3 covers 15 residues. V was clipped by 7 bases and J by 7 bases, with 22 bases between them. CDR3 loop: CASTHGGDSKGTQYF. The CDR3 nucleotides read TGTGCCAGCACCCACGGAGGGGATAGCAAAGGGACCCAGTACTTC.

The table lists this clone with a few counts. V and J are TRBV7-9 and TRBJ2-5; 14 bases map to TRBD2. Trimming took 7 bases from V and 1 from J; bases not matched to a gene: 11. Looked up from germline, CDR1 is SEHNR and CDR2 is FQNEAQ (reference sequence). The CDR3 extends over 18 amino acids. This chain's CDR3 is CASMRTSGGSVPQETQYF. The CDR3 nucleotides are TGTGCCAGCATGAGGACTAGCGGGGGGAGCGTACCCCAAGAGACCCAGTACTTC.

Concerning this clone itself: The same CDR3 arises from other DNA sequences in this sample as well. This chain uses TRBV10-3 with TRBJ1-2; 9 bases match TRBD1. V was pared by 5 bases and J by 1 base, with 2 bases of the junction left unmatched. The CDR3 is 14 amino acids. The germline V gene has CDR1 ENHRY and CDR2 SYGVKD. This CDR3 is CAISSDRGNYGYTF. The CDR3, as DNA: TGTGCCATCAGTTCGGACAGGGGTAACTATGGCTACACCTTC.

The gene calls are TRBV6-5 and TRBJ2-7; D gene ambiguous. Germline values: CDR1 MNHEY, CDR2 SVGAGI. With 5 bases removed from V and 4 bases from J, the gap between germline ends came to 12 bases. The CDR3 is made up of 13 amino acids. The CDR3 nucleotides read TGTGCCAGCAGTCGCGAGATCTCTTACGAGCAGTACTTC. Protein sequence: CASSREISYEQYF.

The rearrangement joins TRBV2 to TRBJ1-5; D unresolved. Germline V gives CDR1 SNHLY, CDR2 FYNNEI. This CDR3 has 14 amino acids. The V end was cut by 6 bases, the J end by 0 bases, with 9 bases between. CDR3 in amino acids: CASRENYSNQPQHF. The CDR3 DNA is TGTGCCAGCAGAGAGAACTATAGCAATCAGCCCCAGCATTTT.

The CDR3 sequence: CASRSQGTLYQPQHF. The CDR3 DNA follows: TGTGCCAGTAGGAGTCAGGGGACCCTCTATCAGCCCCAGCATTTT. J is TRBJ1-5 and V is TRBV19; D is perhaps TRBD1 (6 bases). Trimming removed 6 bases at V and 5 bases at J, with 17 bases between. The germline V gene encodes CDR1 LNHDA and CDR2 SQIVND (reference sequence). The CDR3 sequence is 15 residues long.

This clone occurred once. This chain links TRBV6-5 with TRBJ1-1, with D perhaps TRBD1 (6 bases). Germline CDR1 and CDR2: MNHEY and SVGAGI. The CDR3 covers 15 residues. V was pared by 1 base and J by 4 bases, with 13 bases between. The CDR3 DNA reads as TGTGCCAGCAGTTACTGGACAGTGGAAGGCACTGAAGCTTTCTTT. Its protein product is CASSYWTVEGTEAFF.

This clone was found a few times. This sequence joins TRBV9 and TRBJ1-5; TRBD1 agrees at 7 bases. V shed 0 bases and J 4 bases; nucleotides not matched to a gene: 4. The CDR3 has 15 residues. Germline loops: CDR1 SGDLS, CDR2 YYNGEE. The CDR3 reads CASSVEGARNQPQHF. CDR3 nucleotide sequence: TGTGCCAGCAGCGTAGAGGGGGCGCGGAATCAGCCCCAGCATTTT.

J is TRBJ2-3 and V is TRBV5-1; 14 nucleotides line up with TRBD2. With 2 bases clipped from V and 4 bases from J, the junction kept 6 bases outside the gene matches. This CDR3 region has 17 residues. Germline V gives CDR1 SGHRS, CDR2 YFSETQ. CDR3 sequence (DNA): TGCGCCAGCAGCTTAGGGGGGACTAGCGGGAGCTCAGATACGCAGTATTTT. It yields the protein CASSLGGTSGSSDTQYF.

The J gene is TRBJ2-7, the V gene TRBV7-9; 9 bases line up with TRBD2. V lost 8 bases, J lost 4 bases, and 18 bases stayed unmatched. The CDR3 contains 17 residues. The germline V gene has CDR1 SEHNR and CDR2 FQNEAQ (reference sequence). CDR3 nucleotides: TGTGCCAGCGAGGTAGCGGGAGTCAAAGTCCTCTCGTACGAGCAGTACTTC. It is translated as CASEVAGVKVLSYEQYF.

This clone was seen just once. V and J are TRBV7-9 and TRBJ2-2; 11 nucleotides match TRBD2. The CDR3 is made up of 16 amino acids. Germline lookup yields CDR1 SEHNR and CDR2 FQNEAQ (reference sequence). The J segment lost 3 bases and the V segment lost 5 bases, leaving 5 bases of the junction unmatched. DNA of the CDR3: TGTGCCAGCAGCACAACTAGCGGGGGCCACACCGGGGAGCTGTTTTTT. Encoded protein: CASSTTSGGHTGELFF.

This clone appeared a few times. The chain employs TRBV6-5 and TRBJ2-7; 7 nucleotides line up with TRBD2. With V trimmed by 6 bases and J by 0 bases, 5 bases remained unmatched. The CDR3 extends over 14 amino acids. Germline V gene data show CDR1 as MNHEY and CDR2 as SVGAGI. Here the CDR3 reads CASRSLAASYEQYF. The CDR3 DNA reads TGTGCCAGCAGATCCCTAGCGGCCTCCTACGAGCAGTACTTC.

This chain connects TRBV5-4 to TRBJ1-2; TRBD1 matches 10 bases. Trimming took 4 bases from V and 4 from J; bases not matched to a gene: 10. This CDR3 spans 16 amino acids. The germline gives CDR1 SGHNT, CDR2 YYREEE (reference sequence). CDR3 region: CASSTGDRGVSYGYTF. The CDR3 DNA is TGTGCCAGCAGCACAGGGGACAGGGGAGTTTCCTATGGCTACACCTTC.

The CDR3 loop is CASKPDSVNTEAFF. The CDR3 DNA reads as TGCGCCAGCAAACCCGACAGTGTGAACACTGAAGCTTTCTTT. The chain has TRBV5-1 and TRBJ1-1; possibly TRBD1 for D (5 bases). The CDR3 contains 14 residues. Looked up from germline, CDR1 is SGHRS and CDR2 is YFSETQ. Trimming removed 6 bases from V and 0 bases from J, with 12 bases in between.

This clone was seen more than once but under ten times. This chain links TRBV19 with TRBJ2-1, with TRBD2 as a possible D gene (5 bases). This CDR3 is built from 14 residues. Germline CDR1 is LNHDA and CDR2 is SQIVND (reference sequence). The V end lost 6 bases, the J end lost 5 bases, and 14 bases lay between the germline ends. The CDR3 DNA sequence: TGTGCCAGTAGAGCGGACCGAGCTAACAATGAGCAGTTCTTC. Encoded protein: CASRADRANNEQFF.

V and J are TRBV5-1 and TRBJ1-6; no clear D gene. Germline loops: CDR1 SGHRS, CDR2 YFSETQ. V dropped 4 bases and J dropped 5 bases, with 10 bases sitting between them. The CDR3 contains 14 residues. DNA for the CDR3: TGCGCCAGCAGCCCCCGTTCGGATAATTCACCCCTCCACTTT. Its translation: CASSPRSDNSPLHF.

The chain employs TRBV5-1 and TRBJ1-3, with D unclear. Deletions cut 1 base from V and 0 bases from J, with 8 bases between. This CDR3 has 15 amino acids. Germline V gene sequence: CDR1 SGHRS, CDR2 YFSETQ. In DNA, the CDR3 is TGCGCCAGCAGCTTGCCGCAGTCCTCTGGAAACACCATATATTTT. Translating gives CASSLPQSSGNTIYF.

The gene calls are TRBV5-4 and TRBJ2-1; 13 bases are shared with TRBD2. CDR3 size: 17 residues. Germline V gene sequence: CDR1 SGHNT, CDR2 YYREEE (reference sequence). The J segment lost 6 bases and the V segment lost 4 bases, leaving 10 bases of the junction unmatched. CDR3 protein: CASSRTATSGRGNEQFF. The CDR3 DNA reads TGTGCCAGCAGCCGGACGGCAACTAGCGGGAGGGGCAATGAGCAGTTCTTC.

This chain joins TRBV29-1 and TRBJ2-4; the match to TRBD2 covers 13 bases. The CDR3 has 13 amino acids. V lost 6 bases to trimming and J lost 5 bases; unmatched junction nucleotides: 1. CDR1 and CDR2 from the germline V gene are SQVTM and ANQGSEA. The CDR3 DNA reads as TGCAGCGTGGGGACTAGCGGGGAAAACATTCAGTACTTC. Its protein product is CSVGTSGENIQYF.

About this clone: A junction end diverges from the germline sequence, so it may reflect a read error. The CDR3 sequence is CASSFRLEETQYF. As DNA, the CDR3 is TGTGCTAGCAGCTTTCGACTAGAGGAGACCCAGTACTTC. The chain couples TRBV7-7 to TRBJ2-5; D may be TRBD2 (6 bases). This CDR3 is 13 amino acids long. Germline loops: CDR1 SSHAT, CDR2 FNYEAQ (reference sequence). The variable domain in full, with the rest retrieved from reference TRBV7-7 and TRBJ2-5, is GAGVSQSPRYKVTKRGQDVTLRCDPISSHATLYWYQQALGQGPEFLTYFNYEAQPDKSGLPSDRFSAERPEGSISTLTIQRTEQRDSAMYRCASSFRLEETQYFGPGTRLLVL.

The V call is TRBV5-4, the J call TRBJ2-7; 14 bases fit TRBD2. This CDR3 contains 17 residues. Germline V gene lookup returns CDR1 SGHNT and CDR2 YYREEE (reference sequence). The junction had 4 bases not matched to a gene; V was cut back by 2 bases and J by 0 bases. The CDR3 loop reads CASSLPGLAGVSYEQYF. CDR3 DNA: TGTGCCAGCAGCTTACCGGGACTAGCGGGGGTCTCCTACGAGCAGTACTTC. The entire variable domain, with the rest obtained from reference TRBV5-4 and TRBJ2-7, is as follows: ETGVTQSPTHLIKTRGQQVTLRCSSQSGHNTVSWYQQALGQGPQFIFQYYREEENGRGNFPPRFSGLQFPNYSSELNVNALELDDSALYLCASSLPGLAGVSYEQYFGPGTRLTVT.

This sequence joins TRBV2 and TRBJ2-1, with D perhaps TRBD1 (5 bases). Germline lookup yields CDR1 SNHLY and CDR2 FYNNEI. This CDR3 comprises 15 residues. Trimming left V 5 bases short and J 5 bases short, with 16 bases between. The CDR3 loop reads CASSNLPDSNNEQFF. The CDR3, as DNA: TGTGCCAGCAGTAACCTACCCGACAGCAACAATGAGCAGTTCTTC.

CDR3 sequence reads: CASSRSPATNEKLFF. The CDR3 DNA reads as TGTGCCAGCAGCCGAAGCCCGGCAACTAATGAAAAACTGTTTTTT. The chain is built from TRBV7-9 and TRBJ1-4; D is unclear. Trimming removed 5 bases from V and 0 bases from J, with 10 bases in between. There are 15 residues in the CDR3. Per the germline V gene, CDR1 is SEHNR and CDR2 is FQNEAQ (reference sequence).

This clone is a singleton in its sample. The rearrangement joins TRBV10-3 to TRBJ2-1, with 8 bases matching TRBD1. CDR3 length: 13 amino acids. Germline V gene data show CDR1 as ENHRY and CDR2 as SYGVKD. V trimming: 5 bases; J trimming: 5 bases; junction bases outside the gene matches: 2. The DNA of the CDR3 is TGTGCCATCAGTAAGGACAGGGACAATGAGCAGTTCTTC. This codes for CAISKDRDNEQFF.